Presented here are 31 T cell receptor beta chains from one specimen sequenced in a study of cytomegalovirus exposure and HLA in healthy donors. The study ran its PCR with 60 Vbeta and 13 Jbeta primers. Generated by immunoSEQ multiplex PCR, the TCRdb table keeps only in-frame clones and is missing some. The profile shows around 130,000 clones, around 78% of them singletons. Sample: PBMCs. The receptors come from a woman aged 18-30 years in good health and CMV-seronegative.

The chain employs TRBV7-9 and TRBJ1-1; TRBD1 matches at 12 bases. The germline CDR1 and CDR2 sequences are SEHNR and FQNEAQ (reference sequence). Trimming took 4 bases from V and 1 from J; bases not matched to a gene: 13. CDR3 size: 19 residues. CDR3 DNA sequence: TGTGCCAGCAGCTCCAACCCCGGGGACAGGGGGCTGGAGAACACTGAAGCTTTCTTT. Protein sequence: CASSSNPGDRGLENTEAFF.

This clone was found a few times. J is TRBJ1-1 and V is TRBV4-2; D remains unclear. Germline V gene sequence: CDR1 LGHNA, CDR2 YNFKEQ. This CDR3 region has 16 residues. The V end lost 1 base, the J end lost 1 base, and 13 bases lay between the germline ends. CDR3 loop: CASSQVAPSANTEAFF. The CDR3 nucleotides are TGTGCCAGCAGCCAAGTAGCGCCCAGTGCGAACACTGAAGCTTTCTTT.

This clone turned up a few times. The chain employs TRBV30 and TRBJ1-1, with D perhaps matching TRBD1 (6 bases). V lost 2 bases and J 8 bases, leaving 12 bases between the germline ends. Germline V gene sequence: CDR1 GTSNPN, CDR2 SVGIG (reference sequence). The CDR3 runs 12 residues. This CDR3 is CAWSFWGGEAFF. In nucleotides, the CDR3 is TGTGCCTGGAGTTTTTGGGGGGGCGAAGCTTTCTTT.

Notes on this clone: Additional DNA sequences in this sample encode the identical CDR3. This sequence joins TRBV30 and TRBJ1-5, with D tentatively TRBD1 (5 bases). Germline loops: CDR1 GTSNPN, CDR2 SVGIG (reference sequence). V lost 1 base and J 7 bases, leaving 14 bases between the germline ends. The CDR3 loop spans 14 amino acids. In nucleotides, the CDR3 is TGTGCCTGGAGTGGGAGGGGCGAAGGACAGCCCCAGCATTTT. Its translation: CAWSGRGEGQPQHF.

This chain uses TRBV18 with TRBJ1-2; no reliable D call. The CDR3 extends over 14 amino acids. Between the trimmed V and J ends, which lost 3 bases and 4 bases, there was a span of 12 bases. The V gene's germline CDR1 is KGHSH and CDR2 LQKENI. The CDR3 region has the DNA TGTGCCAGCTCACCTCTGAGGGAAGCCTATGGCTACACCTTC. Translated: CASSPLREAYGYTF.

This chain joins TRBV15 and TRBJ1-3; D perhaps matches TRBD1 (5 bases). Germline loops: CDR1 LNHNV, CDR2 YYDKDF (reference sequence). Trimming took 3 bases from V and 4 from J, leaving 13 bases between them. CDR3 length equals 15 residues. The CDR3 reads CATSSPGSRGNTIYF. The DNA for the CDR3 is TGTGCCACCAGCAGTCCAGGGTCGAGAGGAAACACCATATATTTT.

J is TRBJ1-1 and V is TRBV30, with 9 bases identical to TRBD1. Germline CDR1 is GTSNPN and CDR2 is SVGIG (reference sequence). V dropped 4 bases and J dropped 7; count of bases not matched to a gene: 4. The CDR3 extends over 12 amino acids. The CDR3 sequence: CAWNRQGGEAFF. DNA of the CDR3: TGTGCCTGGAACAGACAGGGGGGTGAAGCTTTCTTT. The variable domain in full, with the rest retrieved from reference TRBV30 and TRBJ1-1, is SQTIHQWPATLVQPVGSPLSLECTVEGTSNPNLYWYRQAAGRGLQLLFYSVGIGQISSEVPQNLSASRPQDRQFILSSKKLLLSDSGFYLCAWNRQGGEAFFGQGTRLTVV.

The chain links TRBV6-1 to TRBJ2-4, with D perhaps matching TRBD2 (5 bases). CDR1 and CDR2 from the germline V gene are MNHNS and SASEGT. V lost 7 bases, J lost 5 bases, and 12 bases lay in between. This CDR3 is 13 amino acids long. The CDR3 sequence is CASTSSGQNIQYF. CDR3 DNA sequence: TGTGCCAGCACTTCAAGCGGTCAAAACATTCAGTACTTC.

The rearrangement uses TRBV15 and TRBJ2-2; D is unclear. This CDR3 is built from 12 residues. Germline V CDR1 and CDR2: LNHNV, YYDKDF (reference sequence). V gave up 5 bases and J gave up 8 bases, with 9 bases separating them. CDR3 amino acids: CATSPELGELFF. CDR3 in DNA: TGTGCCACCAGCCCAGAATTGGGGGAGCTGTTTTTT.

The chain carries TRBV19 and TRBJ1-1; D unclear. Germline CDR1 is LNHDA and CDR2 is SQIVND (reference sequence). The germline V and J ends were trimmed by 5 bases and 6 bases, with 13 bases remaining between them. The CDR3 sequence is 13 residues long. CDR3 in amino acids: CASSLYMEAEAFF. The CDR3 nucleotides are TGTGCCAGTAGTCTCTATATGGAGGCTGAAGCTTTCTTT.

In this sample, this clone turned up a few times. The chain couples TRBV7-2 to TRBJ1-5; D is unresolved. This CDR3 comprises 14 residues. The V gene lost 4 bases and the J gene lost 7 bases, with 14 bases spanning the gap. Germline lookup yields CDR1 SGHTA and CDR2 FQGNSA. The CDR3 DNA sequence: TGTGCCAGCAGCTATAGACAAGGGAGCCAGCCCCAGCATTTT. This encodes CASSYRQGSQPQHF.

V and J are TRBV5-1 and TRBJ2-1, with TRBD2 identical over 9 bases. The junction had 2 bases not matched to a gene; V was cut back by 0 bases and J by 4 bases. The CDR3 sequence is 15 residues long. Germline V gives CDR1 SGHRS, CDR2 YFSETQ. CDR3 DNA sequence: TGCGCCAGCAGCTTGGAAAGCGGGAGGTACAATGAGCAGTTCTTC. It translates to CASSLESGRYNEQFF.

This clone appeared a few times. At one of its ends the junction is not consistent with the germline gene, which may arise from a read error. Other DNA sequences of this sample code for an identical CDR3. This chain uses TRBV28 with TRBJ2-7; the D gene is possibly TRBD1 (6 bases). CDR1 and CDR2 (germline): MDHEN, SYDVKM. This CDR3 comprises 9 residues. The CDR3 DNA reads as TGTGCCAGCAGCCGCAGGGGTCTCTTC. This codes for CASSRRGLF.

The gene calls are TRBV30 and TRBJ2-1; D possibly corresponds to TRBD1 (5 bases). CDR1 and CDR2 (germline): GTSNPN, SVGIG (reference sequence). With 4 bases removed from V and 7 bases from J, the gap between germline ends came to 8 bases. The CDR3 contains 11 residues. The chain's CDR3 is CAWKDMNEQFF. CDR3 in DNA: TGTGCCTGGAAGGACATGAATGAGCAGTTCTTC.

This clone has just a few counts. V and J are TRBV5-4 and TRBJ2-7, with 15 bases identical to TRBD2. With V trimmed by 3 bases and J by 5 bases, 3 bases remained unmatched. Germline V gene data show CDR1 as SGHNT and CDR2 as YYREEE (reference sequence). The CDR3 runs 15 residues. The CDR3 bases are TGTGCCAGCAGCTCCGGGACTAGCGGGAGGAACGAGCAGTACTTC. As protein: CASSSGTSGRNEQYF.

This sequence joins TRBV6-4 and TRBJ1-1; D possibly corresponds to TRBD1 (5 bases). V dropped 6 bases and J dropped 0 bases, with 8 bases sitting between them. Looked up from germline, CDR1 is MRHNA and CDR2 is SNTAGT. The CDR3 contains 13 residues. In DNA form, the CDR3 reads TGTGCCAGCAGCGAGACAGTGAACACTGAAGCTTTCTTT. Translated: CASSETVNTEAFF.

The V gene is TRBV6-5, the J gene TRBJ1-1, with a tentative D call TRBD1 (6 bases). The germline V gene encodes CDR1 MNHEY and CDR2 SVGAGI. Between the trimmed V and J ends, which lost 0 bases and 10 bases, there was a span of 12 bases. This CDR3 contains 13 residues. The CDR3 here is CASSYSRDTGAFF. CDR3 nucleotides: TGTGCCAGCAGTTACTCACGGGACACAGGAGCTTTCTTT.

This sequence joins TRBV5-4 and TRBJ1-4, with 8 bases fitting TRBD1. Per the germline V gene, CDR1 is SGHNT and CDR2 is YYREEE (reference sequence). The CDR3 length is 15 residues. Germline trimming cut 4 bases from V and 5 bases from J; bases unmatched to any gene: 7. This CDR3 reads CASSRTGTGNEKLFF. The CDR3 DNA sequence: TGTGCCAGCAGCAGGACCGGGACAGGAAATGAAAAACTGTTTTTT.

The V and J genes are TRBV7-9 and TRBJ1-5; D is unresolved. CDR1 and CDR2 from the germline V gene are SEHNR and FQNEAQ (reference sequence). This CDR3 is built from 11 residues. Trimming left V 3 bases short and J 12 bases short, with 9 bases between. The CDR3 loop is CASSFGGLQHF. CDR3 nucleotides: TGTGCCAGCAGCTTCGGCGGTCTCCAGCATTTT.

The CDR3 loop reads CASSLAPIYLTNEKLFF. CDR3 sequence (DNA): TGTGCCAGCAGCTTAGCCCCCATATACTTGACTAATGAAAAACTGTTTTTT. V usage is TRBV7-9 and J usage is TRBJ1-4; D unresolved. Trimming took 0 bases from V and 2 from J, leaving 13 bases between them. The CDR3 consists of 17 residues. Germline CDR1 is SEHNR and CDR2 is FQNEAQ (reference sequence).

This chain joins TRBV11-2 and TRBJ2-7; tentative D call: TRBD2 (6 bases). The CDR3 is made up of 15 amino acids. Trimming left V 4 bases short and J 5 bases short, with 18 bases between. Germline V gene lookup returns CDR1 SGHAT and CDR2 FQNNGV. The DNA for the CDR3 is TGTGCCAGCAGCTGGTCTAGGAGGGCCGAGAACGAGCAGTACTTC. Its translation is CASSWSRRAENEQYF.

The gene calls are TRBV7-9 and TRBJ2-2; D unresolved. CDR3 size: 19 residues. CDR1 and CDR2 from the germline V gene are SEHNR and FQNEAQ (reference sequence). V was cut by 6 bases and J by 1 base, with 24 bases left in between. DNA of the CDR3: TGTGCCAGCAGTGATCCTCGAGTAAGCGTTTATGTGAACACCGGGGAGCTGTTTTTT. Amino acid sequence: CASSDPRVSVYVNTGELFF. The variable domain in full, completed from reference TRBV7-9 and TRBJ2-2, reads DTGVSQNPRHKITKRGQNVTFRCDPISEHNRLYWYRQTLGQGPEFLTYFQNEAQLEKSRLLSDRFSAERPKGSFSTLEIQRTEQGDSAMYLCASSDPRVSVYVNTGELFFGEGSRLTVL.

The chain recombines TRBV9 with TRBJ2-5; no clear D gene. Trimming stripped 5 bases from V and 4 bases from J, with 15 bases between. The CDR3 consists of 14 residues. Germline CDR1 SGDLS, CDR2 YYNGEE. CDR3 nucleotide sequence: TGTGCCAGCAGTGGAAATCTTCGGGTAGAGACCCAGTACTTC. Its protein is CASSGNLRVETQYF. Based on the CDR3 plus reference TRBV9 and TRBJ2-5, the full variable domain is DSGVTQTPKHLITATGQRVTLRCSPRSGDLSVYWYQQSLDQGLQFLIQYYNGEERAKGNILERFSAQQFPDLHSELNLSSLELGDSALYFCASSGNLRVETQYFGPGTRLLVL.

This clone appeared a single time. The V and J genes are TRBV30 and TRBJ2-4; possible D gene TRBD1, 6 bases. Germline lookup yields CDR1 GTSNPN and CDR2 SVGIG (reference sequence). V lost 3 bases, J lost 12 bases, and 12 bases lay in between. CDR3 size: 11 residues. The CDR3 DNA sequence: TGTGCCTGGAGCGCCAGGGGAGATCAGTACTTC. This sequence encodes CAWSARGDQYF.

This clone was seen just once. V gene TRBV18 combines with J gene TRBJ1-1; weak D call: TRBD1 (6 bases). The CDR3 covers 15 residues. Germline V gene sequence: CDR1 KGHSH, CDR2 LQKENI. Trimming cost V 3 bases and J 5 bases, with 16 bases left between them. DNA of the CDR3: TGTGCCAGCTCACCCAGCGGGGGCACGGGGACTGAAGCTTTCTTT. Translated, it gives CASSPSGGTGTEAFF.

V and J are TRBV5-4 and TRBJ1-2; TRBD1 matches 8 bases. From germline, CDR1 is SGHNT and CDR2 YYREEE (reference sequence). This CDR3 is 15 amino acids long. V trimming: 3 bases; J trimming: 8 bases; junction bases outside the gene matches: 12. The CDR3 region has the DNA TGTGCCAGCAGCTCTCGACAGGGGCCCTGGATCGGCTACACCTTC. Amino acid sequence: CASSSRQGPWIGYTF. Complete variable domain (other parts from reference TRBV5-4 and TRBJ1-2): ETGVTQSPTHLIKTRGQQVTLRCSSQSGHNTVSWYQQALGQGPQFIFQYYREEENGRGNFPPRFSGLQFPNYSSELNVNALELDDSALYLCASSSRQGPWIGYTFGSGTRLTVV.

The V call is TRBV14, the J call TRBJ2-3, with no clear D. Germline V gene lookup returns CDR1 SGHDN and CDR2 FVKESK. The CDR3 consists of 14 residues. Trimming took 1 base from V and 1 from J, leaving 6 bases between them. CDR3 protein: CASSQVLGTDTQYF. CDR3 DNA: TGTGCCAGCAGCCAAGTCCTTGGCACAGATACGCAGTATTTT.

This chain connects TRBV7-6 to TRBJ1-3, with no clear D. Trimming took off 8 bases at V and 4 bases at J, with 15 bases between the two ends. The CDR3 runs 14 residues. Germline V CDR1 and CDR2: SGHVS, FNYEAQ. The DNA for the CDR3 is TGTGCCAGCCAAAGCACGGCGGCAGGAAACACCATATATTTT. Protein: CASQSTAAGNTIYF.

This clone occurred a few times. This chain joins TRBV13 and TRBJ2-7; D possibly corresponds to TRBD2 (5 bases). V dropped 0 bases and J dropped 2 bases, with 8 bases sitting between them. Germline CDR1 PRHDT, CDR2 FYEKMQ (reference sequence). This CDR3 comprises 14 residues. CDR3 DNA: TGTGCCAGCAGCTTAGGCGGGAACCCCTACGAGCAGTACTTC. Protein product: CASSLGGNPYEQYF.

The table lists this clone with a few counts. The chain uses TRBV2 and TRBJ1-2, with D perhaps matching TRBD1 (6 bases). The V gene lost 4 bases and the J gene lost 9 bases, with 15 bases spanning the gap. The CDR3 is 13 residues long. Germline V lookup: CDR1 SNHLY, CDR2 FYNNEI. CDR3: CASSVAGEISYTF. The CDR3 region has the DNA TGTGCCAGCAGTGTGGCAGGGGAAATTAGCTACACCTTC.

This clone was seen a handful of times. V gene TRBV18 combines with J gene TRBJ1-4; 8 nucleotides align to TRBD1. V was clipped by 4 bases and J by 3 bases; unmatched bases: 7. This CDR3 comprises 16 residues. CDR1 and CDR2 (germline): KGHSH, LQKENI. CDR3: CASSLDTGGANEKLFF. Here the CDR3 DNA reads TGTGCCAGCTCACTAGATACAGGGGGAGCTAATGAAAAACTGTTTTTT.